This T cell receptor (beta chain) was documented in a study of blood T cell repertoires in COVID-19. This clone was picked up one time. Clones were read by immunoSEQ multiplex PCR, and TCRdb kept only the in-frame ones, dropping some. The sample holds around 80,000 clones, about four fifths seen once. Germline CDR1 SGHRS, CDR2 YFSETQ. The V end lost 0 bases, the J end lost 5 bases, and 8 bases lay between the germline ends. The CDR3 has 13 amino acids. The sequenced sample was peripheral blood. This TCR was sampled from an older man with acute or convalescent COVID-19. V and J are TRBV5-1 and TRBJ1-2, with D possibly TRBD1 on 5 matching bases. The CDR3 sequence: CASSLDRTYGYTF. As DNA, the CDR3 is TGCGCCAGCAGCTTGGACAGGACGTATGGCTACACCTTC.